This T cell receptor (beta chain) is drawn from a study of blood T cell repertoires in COVID-19. Per the original data handling: Nucleated cell number was recorded as an estimate derived from reference gene primer amplification. Profiling relied on immunoSEQ multiplex PCR, and the TCRdb table lists in-frame clones only, not all of them. V, J and clone size derive from that table, while D and trimming were established from the DNA sequence. Among about 190,000 clones listed, around 83% were seen once. The sequence was obtained from a middle-aged man with active or convalescent COVID-19. Source material: peripheral blood.

CDR3 in DNA: TGTGCCACCAGCAGCTTCCGAGACACGCTCTACAATGAGCAGTTCTTC. This encodes CATSSFRDTLYNEQFF. The J gene is TRBJ2-1, the V gene TRBV15; unclear D gene. V was trimmed by 3 bases and J by 3 bases, leaving 15 bases between them. Germline CDR1 and CDR2: LNHNV and YYDKDF (reference sequence). The CDR3 spans 16 residues.